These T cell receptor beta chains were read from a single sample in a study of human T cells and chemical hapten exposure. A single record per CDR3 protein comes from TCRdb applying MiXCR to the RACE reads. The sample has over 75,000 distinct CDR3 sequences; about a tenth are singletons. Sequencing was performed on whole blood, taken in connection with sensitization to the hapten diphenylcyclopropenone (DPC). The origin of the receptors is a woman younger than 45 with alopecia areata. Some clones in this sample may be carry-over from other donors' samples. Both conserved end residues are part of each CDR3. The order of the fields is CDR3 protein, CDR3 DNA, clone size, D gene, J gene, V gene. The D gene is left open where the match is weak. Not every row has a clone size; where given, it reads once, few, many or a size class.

cdr3_aa: CASSVSPSQETQYF; cdr3_nt: TGCGCCAGCAGCGTATCGCCTAGTCAAGAGACCCAGTACTTC; clone_size: NA; d_call: NA; j_call: TRBJ2-5; v_call: TRBV5-1
cdr3_aa: CASSQDWQGSTDTQYF; cdr3_nt: TGCGCCAGCAGCCAAGATTGGCAGGGGAGCACAGATACGCAGTATTTT; clone_size: few; d_call: NA; j_call: TRBJ2-3; v_call: TRBV4-1
cdr3_aa: CASSLGNIGDTQYF; cdr3_nt: TGTGCCAGCAGCTTAGGGAATATTGGGGATACGCAGTATTTT; clone_size: few; d_call: NA; j_call: TRBJ2-3; v_call: TRBV13
cdr3_aa: CASSPFLDGRNEFF; cdr3_nt: TGTGCCAGCTCACCTTTCTTGGACGGCCGCAACGAGTTCTTC; clone_size: NA; d_call: NA; j_call: TRBJ2-1; v_call: TRBV18
cdr3_aa: CAWGESGTSGGWTDTQYF; cdr3_nt: TGTGCCTGGGGCGAATCCGGGACTAGCGGGGGTTGGACAGATACGCAGTATTTT; clone_size: NA; d_call: TRBD2; j_call: TRBJ2-3; v_call: TRBV30
cdr3_aa: CASGTGQGLANTGELFF; cdr3_nt: TGTGCTAGTGGGACGGGACAGGGGTTGGCGAACACCGGGGAGCTGTTTTTT; clone_size: NA; d_call: TRBD1; j_call: TRBJ2-2; v_call: TRBV12-5
cdr3_aa: CSVEAANTGELFF; cdr3_nt: TGCAGCGTTGAAGCAGCGAACACCGGGGAGCTGTTTTTT; clone_size: many; d_call: NA; j_call: TRBJ2-2; v_call: TRBV29-1
cdr3_aa: CSARGGRVDGYTF; cdr3_nt: TGCAGTGCTAGAGGCGGCAGGGTCGACGGCTACACCTTC; clone_size: NA; d_call: NA; j_call: TRBJ1-2; v_call: TRBV20-1
cdr3_aa: CAIAPTSIYTDTQYF; cdr3_nt: TGTGCCATCGCCCCGACTAGCATATACACAGATACGCAGTATTTT; clone_size: many; d_call: TRBD2; j_call: TRBJ2-3; v_call: TRBV10-3
cdr3_aa: CATSDYKGNTIYF; cdr3_nt: TGTGCCACCAGCGATTACAAAGGAAACACCATATATTTT; clone_size: NA; d_call: NA; j_call: TRBJ1-3; v_call: TRBV15
cdr3_aa: CASSEYTGDNEQFF; cdr3_nt: TGTGCCAGCAGTGAATATACAGGGGACAATGAGCAGTTCTTC; clone_size: NA; d_call: TRBD1; j_call: TRBJ2-1; v_call: TRBV2
cdr3_aa: CASSLDVENTEAFF; cdr3_nt: TGTGCCAGCAGCTTGGATGTGGAAAACACTGAAGCTTTCTTT; clone_size: many; d_call: NA; j_call: TRBJ1-1; v_call: TRBV5-4
cdr3_aa: CASSPRGFQNTEAFF; cdr3_nt: TGTGCCAGCTCACCACGGGGTTTTCAGAACACTGAAGCTTTCTTT; clone_size: few; d_call: NA; j_call: TRBJ1-1; v_call: TRBV18
cdr3_aa: CASRVQGQPKQFF; cdr3_nt: TGTGCCAGCAGAGTACAGGGACAGCCGAAGCAGTTCTTC; clone_size: NA; d_call: TRBD1; j_call: TRBJ2-1; v_call: TRBV27
cdr3_aa: CASSQGGWGSSTDTQYF; cdr3_nt: TGTGCCAGCAGCCAAGGTGGCTGGGGGAGCAGCACAGATACGCAGTATTTT; clone_size: few; d_call: NA; j_call: TRBJ2-3; v_call: TRBV4-2
cdr3_aa: CASSQDSAVGYTF; cdr3_nt: TGCGCCAGCAGCCAAGATTCTGCGGTTGGCTACACCTTC; clone_size: NA; d_call: NA; j_call: TRBJ1-2; v_call: TRBV4-1
cdr3_aa: CASSLTSGSYEQYF; cdr3_nt: TGTGCCAGCTCCCTGACTAGCGGGAGTTACGAGCAGTACTTC; clone_size: many; d_call: TRBD2; j_call: TRBJ2-7; v_call: TRBV28
cdr3_aa: CASYNAGQYYEQYF; cdr3_nt: TGTGCCAGCTATAACGCCGGACAGTACTACGAGCAGTACTTC; clone_size: NA; d_call: NA; j_call: TRBJ2-7; v_call: TRBV28
cdr3_aa: CASSFRLGGEQFF; cdr3_nt: TGTGCCAGCAGTTTTAGGCTTGGGGGTGAGCAGTTCTTC; clone_size: once; d_call: NA; j_call: TRBJ2-1; v_call: TRBV28
cdr3_aa: CASTPSLGGENIQYF; cdr3_nt: TGTGCCAGCACCCCTAGTCTTGGTGGCGAAAACATTCAGTACTTC; clone_size: few; d_call: NA; j_call: TRBJ2-4; v_call: TRBV2
cdr3_aa: CAISVVQGNTEAFF; cdr3_nt: TGTGCCATCAGTGTTGTACAGGGGAACACTGAAGCTTTCTTT; clone_size: many; d_call: NA; j_call: TRBJ1-1; v_call: TRBV10-3
cdr3_aa: CASTKWGDRGSEQYF; cdr3_nt: TGTGCCAGCACCAAATGGGGAGACAGGGGATCCGAGCAGTACTTC; clone_size: many; d_call: TRBD1; j_call: TRBJ2-7; v_call: TRBV28
cdr3_aa: CASSQDGGLTDTQYF; cdr3_nt: TGCGCCAGCAGCCAAGATGGGGGGTTGACAGATACGCAGTATTTT; clone_size: NA; d_call: NA; j_call: TRBJ2-3; v_call: TRBV4-1
cdr3_aa: CSVDIGWLVSEQFF; cdr3_nt: TGCAGCGTTGATATAGGATGGCTAGTCTCTGAGCAGTTCTTC; clone_size: NA; d_call: NA; j_call: TRBJ2-1; v_call: TRBV29-1
cdr3_aa: CASSDGTSGTGELFF; cdr3_nt: TGTGCCAGCAGCGATGGGACTAGCGGCACCGGGGAGCTGTTTTTT; clone_size: many; d_call: TRBD2; j_call: TRBJ2-2; v_call: TRBV27
cdr3_aa: CASSSRTGSTDTQYF; cdr3_nt: TGCGCCAGCTCCTCTCGGACAGGGAGCACAGATACGCAGTATTTT; clone_size: many; d_call: TRBD1; j_call: TRBJ2-3; v_call: TRBV5-1
cdr3_aa: CASSLSKGYGYTF; cdr3_nt: TGTGCCAGCAGTTTGAGCAAGGGCTATGGCTACACCTTC; clone_size: NA; d_call: NA; j_call: TRBJ1-2; v_call: TRBV28
cdr3_aa: CASFGTDGGYTF; cdr3_nt: TGTGCCAGCTTTGGGACAGATGGTGGCTACACCTTC; clone_size: many; d_call: TRBD1; j_call: TRBJ1-2; v_call: TRBV28
cdr3_aa: CASSPWTGGMNTGELFF; cdr3_nt: TGTGCCAGCAGCCCTTGGACAGGGGGAATGAACACCGGGGAGCTGTTTTTT; clone_size: NA; d_call: TRBD1; j_call: TRBJ2-2; v_call: TRBV9
cdr3_aa: CASSQSQGARSVQYF; cdr3_nt: TGTGCCAGCAGCCAATCGCAGGGAGCCCGGAGTGTGCAGTACTTC; clone_size: many; d_call: NA; j_call: TRBJ2-7; v_call: TRBV16
cdr3_aa: CASSERDRRTGYGYTF; cdr3_nt: TGTGCCAGCAGCGAGCGGGACAGGAGGACTGGCTATGGCTACACCTTC; clone_size: NA; d_call: TRBD1; j_call: TRBJ1-2; v_call: TRBV9
cdr3_aa: CSVEEGSGEWTDTQYF; cdr3_nt: TGCAGCGTTGAAGAGGGGTCAGGGGAATGGACAGATACGCAGTATTTT; clone_size: few; d_call: NA; j_call: TRBJ2-3; v_call: TRBV29-1
cdr3_aa: CASSPSIPMTGGPEAFF; cdr3_nt: TGTGCCAGCTCACCTTCTATACCCATGACAGGGGGCCCTGAAGCTTTCTTT; clone_size: many; d_call: TRBD1; j_call: TRBJ1-1; v_call: TRBV18
cdr3_aa: CASSQDTGSTEAFF; cdr3_nt: TGTGCCAGCAGCCAAGATACAGGGAGCACTGAAGCTTTCTTT; clone_size: many; d_call: NA; j_call: TRBJ1-1; v_call: TRBV14
cdr3_aa: CSVDFNTEAFF; cdr3_nt: TGCAGCGTTGACTTCAACACTGAAGCTTTCTTT; clone_size: many; d_call: NA; j_call: TRBJ1-1; v_call: TRBV29-1
cdr3_aa: CASSKLRGNEKLFF; cdr3_nt: TGTGCCAGCAGTAAACTCCGGGGTAATGAAAAACTGTTTTTT; clone_size: NA; d_call: NA; j_call: TRBJ1-4; v_call: TRBV6-2/TRBV6-3
cdr3_aa: CSVEDLAGEKLFF; cdr3_nt: TGCAGCGTTGAAGATTTGGCCGGAGAAAAACTGTTTTTT; clone_size: NA; d_call: NA; j_call: TRBJ1-4; v_call: TRBV29-1
cdr3_aa: CASSEKRSHTDTQYF; cdr3_nt: TGTGCCAGCAGCGAAAAGCGGAGTCACACAGATACGCAGTATTTT; clone_size: many; d_call: NA; j_call: TRBJ2-3; v_call: TRBV5-4
cdr3_aa: CSVGSTTGEGYTF; cdr3_nt: TGCAGCGTAGGCAGTACTACAGGGGAAGGCTACACCTTC; clone_size: NA; d_call: TRBD1; j_call: TRBJ1-2; v_call: TRBV29-1
cdr3_aa: CASSLDRLGSKQETQYF; cdr3_nt: TGTGCCAGCAGTTTAGACAGGCTTGGCTCCAAACAAGAGACCCAGTACTTC; clone_size: many; d_call: NA; j_call: TRBJ2-5; v_call: TRBV28
cdr3_aa: CASSQDPADNEQFF; cdr3_nt: TGTGCCAGCAGCCAAGATCCCGCAGACAATGAGCAGTTCTTC; clone_size: many; d_call: NA; j_call: TRBJ2-1; v_call: TRBV4-2
cdr3_aa: CASSFSVDNEQFF; cdr3_nt: TGTGCCAGCAGTTTTTCCGTCGACAATGAGCAGTTCTTC; clone_size: few; d_call: NA; j_call: TRBJ2-1; v_call: TRBV28
cdr3_aa: CASSQIGGMGLEQFF; cdr3_nt: TGTGCCAGCAGCCAAATTGGCGGGATGGGTTTGGAGCAGTTCTTC; clone_size: many; d_call: NA; j_call: TRBJ2-1; v_call: TRBV3-1
cdr3_aa: CSARDEQGERGKLFF; cdr3_nt: TGCAGTGCTAGAGACGAACAGGGGGAAAGGGGAAAACTGTTTTTT; clone_size: few; d_call: TRBD1; j_call: TRBJ1-4; v_call: TRBV20-1
cdr3_aa: CASSSYVIGGRQGNKYNEQFF; cdr3_nt: TGTGCCAGCAGTTCATACGTTATTGGGGGCCGACAGGGTAATAAGTACAATGAGCAGTTCTTC; clone_size: many; d_call: TRBD1; j_call: TRBJ2-1; v_call: TRBV12-3/TRBV12-4
cdr3_aa: CASSLFGTNSPLHF; cdr3_nt: TGTGCCAGCAGTTTGTTTGGGACCAATTCACCCCTCCACTTT; clone_size: NA; d_call: NA; j_call: TRBJ1-6; v_call: TRBV28
cdr3_aa: CASRPGTGGADTQYF; cdr3_nt: TGTGCCAGCAGACCCGGGACAGGGGGCGCAGATACGCAGTATTTT; clone_size: many; d_call: TRBD1; j_call: TRBJ2-3; v_call: TRBV11-2
cdr3_aa: CASSLGGTGGNTQYF; cdr3_nt: TGTGCCAGCAGCTTAGGAGGGACAGGGGGCAACACCCAGTACTTC; clone_size: many; d_call: TRBD1; j_call: TRBJ2-5; v_call: TRBV7-2
cdr3_aa: CASRETGSGNSPLHF; cdr3_nt: TGTGCCAGCAGGGAGACAGGGTCAGGGAATTCACCCCTCCACTTT; clone_size: many; d_call: TRBD1; j_call: TRBJ1-6; v_call: TRBV9
cdr3_aa: CASSQDPLEAGANVLTF; cdr3_nt: TGTGCCAGCAGCCAAGATCCCCTCGAAGCTGGGGCCAACGTCCTGACTTTC; clone_size: many; d_call: NA; j_call: TRBJ2-6; v_call: TRBV3-1
cdr3_aa: CASSSPDTQYF; cdr3_nt: TGTGCCAGCAGTTCCCCAGATACGCAGTATTTT; clone_size: many; d_call: NA; j_call: TRBJ2-3; v_call: TRBV6-6
cdr3_aa: CSARDAREGRGEQFF; cdr3_nt: TGCAGTGCTAGAGATGCCCGGGAGGGCCGTGGTGAGCAGTTCTTC; clone_size: many; d_call: TRBD2; j_call: TRBJ2-1; v_call: TRBV20-1
cdr3_aa: CASSQVWNSPLHF; cdr3_nt: TGCGCCAGCAGCCAAGTGTGGAATTCACCCCTCCACTTT; clone_size: NA; d_call: NA; j_call: TRBJ1-6; v_call: TRBV4-3
cdr3_aa: CSASPPWGYTF; cdr3_nt: TGCAGTGCTAGCCCCCCTTGGGGCTACACCTTC; clone_size: many; d_call: NA; j_call: TRBJ1-2; v_call: TRBV20-1